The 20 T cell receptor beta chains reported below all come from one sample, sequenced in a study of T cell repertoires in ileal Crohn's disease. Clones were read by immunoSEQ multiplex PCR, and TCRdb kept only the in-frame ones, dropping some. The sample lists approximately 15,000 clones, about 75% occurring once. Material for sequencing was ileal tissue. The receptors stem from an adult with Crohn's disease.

In DNA, the CDR3 is TGTGCCAGTTCCACGCCGGGACAGGGGTCCCCGAGCTCCTACAATGAGCAGTTCTTC. It translates to CASSTPGQGSPSSYNEQFF. This chain joins TRBV28 and TRBJ2-1, with 10 bases lining up with TRBD1. The CDR3 is made up of 19 amino acids. Germline CDR1 is MDHEN and CDR2 is SYDVKM. V trimming: 9 bases; J trimming: 0 bases; junction bases outside the gene matches: 17.

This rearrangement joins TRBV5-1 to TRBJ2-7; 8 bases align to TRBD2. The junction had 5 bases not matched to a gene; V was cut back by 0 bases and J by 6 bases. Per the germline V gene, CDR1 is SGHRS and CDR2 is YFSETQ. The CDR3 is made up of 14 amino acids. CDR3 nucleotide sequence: TGCGCCAGCAGCTTGGATGGGGCGGGGGGCGAGCAGTACTTC. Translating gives CASSLDGAGGEQYF.

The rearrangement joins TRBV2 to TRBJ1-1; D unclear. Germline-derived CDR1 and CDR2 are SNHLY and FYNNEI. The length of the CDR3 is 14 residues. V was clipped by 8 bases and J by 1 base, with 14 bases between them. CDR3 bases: TGTGCCAGCGTTCGACACGTCGCGAACACTGAAGCTTTCTTT. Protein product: CASVRHVANTEAFF.

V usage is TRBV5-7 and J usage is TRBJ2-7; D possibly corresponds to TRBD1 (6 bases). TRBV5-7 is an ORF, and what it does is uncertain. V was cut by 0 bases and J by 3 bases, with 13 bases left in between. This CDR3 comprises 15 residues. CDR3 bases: TGTGCCAGCAGCTTGGTAGGGGGAGAGGGCTACGAGCAGTACTTC. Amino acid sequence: CASSLVGGEGYEQYF.

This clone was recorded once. The CDR3 protein is CASSPGLAAVKETQYF. As DNA, the CDR3 is TGCGCCAGCAGCCCGGGACTAGCGGCCGTAAAAGAGACCCAGTACTTC. The V and J genes are TRBV5-1 and TRBJ2-5; TRBD2 matches at 11 bases. Per the germline V gene, CDR1 is SGHRS and CDR2 is YFSETQ. J was trimmed by 3 bases and V by 4 bases; bases with no gene match: 8. The length of the CDR3 is 16 residues. Filled out from reference TRBV5-1 and TRBJ2-5, the complete variable domain reads KAGVTQTPRYLIKTRGQQVTLSCSPISGHRSVSWYQQTPGQGLQFLFEYFSETQRNKGNFPGRFSGRQFSNSRSEMNVSTLELGDSALYLCASSPGLAAVKETQYFGPGTRLLVL.

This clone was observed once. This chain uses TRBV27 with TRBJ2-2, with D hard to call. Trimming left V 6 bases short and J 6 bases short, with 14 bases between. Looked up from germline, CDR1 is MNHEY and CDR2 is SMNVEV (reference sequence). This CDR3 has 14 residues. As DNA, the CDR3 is TGTGCCAGCAGAGCTAGTCGAGGTGCCGGGGAGCTGTTTTTT. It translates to CASRASRGAGELFF.

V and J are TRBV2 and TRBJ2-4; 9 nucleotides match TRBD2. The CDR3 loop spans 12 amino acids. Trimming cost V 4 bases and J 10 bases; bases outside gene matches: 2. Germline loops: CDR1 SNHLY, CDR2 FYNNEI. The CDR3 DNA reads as TGTGCCAGCAGTGTAGCGGGAGAAATTCAGTACTTC. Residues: CASSVAGEIQYF.

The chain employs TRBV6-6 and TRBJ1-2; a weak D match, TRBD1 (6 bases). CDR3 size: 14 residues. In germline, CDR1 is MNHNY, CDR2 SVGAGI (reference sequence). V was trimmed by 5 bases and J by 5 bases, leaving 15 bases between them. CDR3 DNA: TGTGCCAGCAGTACCTACGGACAGTTTTATGGCTACACCTTC. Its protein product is CASSTYGQFYGYTF.

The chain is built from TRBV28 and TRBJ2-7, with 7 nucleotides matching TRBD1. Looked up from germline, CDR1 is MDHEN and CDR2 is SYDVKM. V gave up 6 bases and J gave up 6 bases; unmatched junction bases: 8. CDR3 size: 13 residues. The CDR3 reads CASRWRNRGEQYF. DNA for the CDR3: TGTGCCAGCAGGTGGCGTAACAGGGGCGAGCAGTACTTC.

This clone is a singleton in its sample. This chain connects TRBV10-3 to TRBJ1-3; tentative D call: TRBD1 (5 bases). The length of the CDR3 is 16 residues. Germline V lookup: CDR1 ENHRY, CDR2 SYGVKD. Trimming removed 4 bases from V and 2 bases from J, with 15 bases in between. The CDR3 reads CAISGGQGSAGNTIYF. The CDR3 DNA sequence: TGTGCCATCAGTGGTGGCCAGGGTTCCGCTGGAAACACCATATATTTT.

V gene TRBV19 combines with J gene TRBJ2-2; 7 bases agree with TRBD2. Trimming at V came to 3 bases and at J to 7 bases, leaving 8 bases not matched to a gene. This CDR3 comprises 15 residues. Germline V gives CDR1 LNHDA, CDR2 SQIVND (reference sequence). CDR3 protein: CASSIAAGVIGELFF. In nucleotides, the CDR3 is TGTGCCAGTAGTATTGCTGCGGGGGTGATCGGGGAGCTGTTTTTT.

DNA for the CDR3: TGTGCTAGTGTTTTTCGGGGGGCCGGGGGAGAGACCCAGTACTTC. Protein sequence: CASVFRGAGGETQYF. The V gene is TRBV12-5, the J gene TRBJ2-5, with D possibly being TRBD2 (7 bases). This CDR3 has 15 amino acids. Trimming pared 7 bases from V and 4 bases from J, leaving 19 bases between. The germline gives CDR1 LGHNT, CDR2 FRNRAP.

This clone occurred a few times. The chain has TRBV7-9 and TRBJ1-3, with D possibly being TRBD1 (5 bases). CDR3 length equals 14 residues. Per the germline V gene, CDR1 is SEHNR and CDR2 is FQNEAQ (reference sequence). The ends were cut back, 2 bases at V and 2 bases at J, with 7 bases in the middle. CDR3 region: CASSLLGAGNTIYF. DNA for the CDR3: TGTGCCAGCAGCTTATTAGGGGCTGGAAACACCATATATTTT.

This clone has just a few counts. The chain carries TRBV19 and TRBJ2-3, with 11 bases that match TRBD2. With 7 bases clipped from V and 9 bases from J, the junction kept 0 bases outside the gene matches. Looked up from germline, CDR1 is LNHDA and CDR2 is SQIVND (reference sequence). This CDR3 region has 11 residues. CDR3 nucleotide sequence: TGTGCCAGTATAGCGGGGGGGACGCAGTATTTT. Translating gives CASIAGGTQYF. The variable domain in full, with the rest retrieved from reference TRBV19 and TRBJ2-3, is DGGITQSPKYLFRKEGQNVTLSCEQNLNHDAMYWYRQDPGQGLRLIYYSQIVNDFQKGDIAEGYSVSREKKESFPLTVTSAQKNPTAFYLCASIAGGTQYFGPGTRLTVL.

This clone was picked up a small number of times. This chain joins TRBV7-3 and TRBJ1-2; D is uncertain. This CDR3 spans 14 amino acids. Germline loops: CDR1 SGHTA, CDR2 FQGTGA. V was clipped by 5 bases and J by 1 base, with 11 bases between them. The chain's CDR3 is CASSLDPFNYGYTF. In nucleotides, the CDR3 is TGTGCCAGCAGCCTAGACCCTTTTAACTATGGCTACACCTTC.

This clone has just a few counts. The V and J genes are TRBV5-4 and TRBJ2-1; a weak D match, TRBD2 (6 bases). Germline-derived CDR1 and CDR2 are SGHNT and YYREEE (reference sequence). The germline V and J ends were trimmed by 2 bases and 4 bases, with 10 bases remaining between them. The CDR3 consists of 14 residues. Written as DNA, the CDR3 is TGTGCCAGCAGCTTACGGGAGACGTACAATGAGCAGTTCTTC. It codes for CASSLRETYNEQFF.

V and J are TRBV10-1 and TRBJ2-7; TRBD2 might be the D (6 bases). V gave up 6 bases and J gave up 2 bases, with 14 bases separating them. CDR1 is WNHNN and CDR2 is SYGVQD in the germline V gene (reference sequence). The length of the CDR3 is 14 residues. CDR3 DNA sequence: TGCGCCAGCAGCCCGGGACTTGAAACCTACGAGCAGTACTTC. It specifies CASSPGLETYEQYF.

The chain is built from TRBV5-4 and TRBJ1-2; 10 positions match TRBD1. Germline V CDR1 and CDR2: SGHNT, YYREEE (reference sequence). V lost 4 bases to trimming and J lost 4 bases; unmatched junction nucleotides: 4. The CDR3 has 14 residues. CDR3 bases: TGTGCCAGCAGCCAGGACAGGGGGAGCTATGGCTACACCTTC. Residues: CASSQDRGSYGYTF. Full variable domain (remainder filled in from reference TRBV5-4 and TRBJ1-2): ETGVTQSPTHLIKTRGQQVTLRCSSQSGHNTVSWYQQALGQGPQFIFQYYREEENGRGNFPPRFSGLQFPNYSSELNVNALELDDSALYLCASSQDRGSYGYTFGSGTRLTVV.

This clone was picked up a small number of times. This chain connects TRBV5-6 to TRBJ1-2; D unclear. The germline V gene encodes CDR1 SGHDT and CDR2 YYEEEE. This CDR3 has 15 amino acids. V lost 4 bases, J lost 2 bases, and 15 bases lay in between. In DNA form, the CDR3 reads TGTGCCAGCAGCGGCCGGGTTGGGTTCAACTATGGCTACACCTTC. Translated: CASSGRVGFNYGYTF.

The CDR3 spells CASSLGRSYEQYF. The CDR3 DNA follows: TGTGCCAGCAGCTTAGGGAGGTCCTACGAGCAGTACTTC. V is TRBV7-3 and J is TRBJ2-7, with a weak D call TRBD2 (6 bases). The germline V gene encodes CDR1 SGHTA and CDR2 FQGTGA. V was cut by 2 bases and J by 1 base, with 6 bases left in between. This CDR3 is 13 amino acids long.